What follows describes a single TCR beta chain. What it binds is not known. The PCR employed 60 Vbeta primers together with 13 Jbeta primers. Produced via immunoSEQ multiplex PCR; TCRdb's table is partial and in-frame only. The sample includes approximately 85,000 clones, roughly 58% of them seen just once. The CDR3 is 16 amino acids. V trimming: 2 bases; J trimming: 7 bases; junction bases outside the gene matches: 6. Germline V lookup: CDR1 SGHTA, CDR2 FQGNSA. These data are taken from a study of cytomegalovirus exposure and HLA in healthy donors. General study findings and limits: The analysis excluded some indistinguishable V segments, including TRBV6-2 and TRBV6-3.

This receptor was identified in a woman under 40 in good health and CMV-seropositive. The sample taken for sequencing was PBMCs. The chain carries TRBV7-2 and TRBJ2-2; 11 bases are a match to TRBD2. CDR3 in DNA: TGTGCCAGCAGCTTAACTAGCGGGGGAGTTGGCGGGGAGCTGTTTTTT. It yields the protein CASSLTSGGVGGELFF.